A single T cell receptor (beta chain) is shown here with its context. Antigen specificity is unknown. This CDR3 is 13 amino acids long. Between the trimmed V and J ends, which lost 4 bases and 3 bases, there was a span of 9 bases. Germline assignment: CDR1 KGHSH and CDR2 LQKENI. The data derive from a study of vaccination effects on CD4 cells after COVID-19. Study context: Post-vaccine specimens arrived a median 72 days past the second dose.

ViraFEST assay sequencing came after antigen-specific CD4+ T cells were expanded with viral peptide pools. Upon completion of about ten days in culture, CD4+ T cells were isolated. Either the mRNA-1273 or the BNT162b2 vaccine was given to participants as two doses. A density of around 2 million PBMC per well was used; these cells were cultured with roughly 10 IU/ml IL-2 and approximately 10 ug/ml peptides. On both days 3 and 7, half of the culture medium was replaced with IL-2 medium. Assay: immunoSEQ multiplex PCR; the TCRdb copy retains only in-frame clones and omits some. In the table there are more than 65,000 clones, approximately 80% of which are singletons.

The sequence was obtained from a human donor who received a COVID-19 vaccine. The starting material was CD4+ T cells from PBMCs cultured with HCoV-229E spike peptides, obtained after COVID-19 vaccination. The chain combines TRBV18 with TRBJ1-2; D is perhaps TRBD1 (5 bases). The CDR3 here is CASSRTPDYGYTF. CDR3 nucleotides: TGTGCCAGCTCACGGACACCGGACTATGGCTACACCTTC.